The 7 T cell receptor beta chains below all came from one sample that was sequenced in a study of blood T cell repertoires in COVID-19. The data were produced by immunoSEQ multiplex PCR, yet TCRdb's version contains in-frame clones alone and is incomplete. Of over 85,000 clones in the sample, more than 70% are singletons; the top ten hold roughly 6.8%. Input material: peripheral blood. Receptors were obtained from a human donor with acute or convalescent COVID-19. The donor label of this sample is uncertain.

This chain connects TRBV11-3 to TRBJ2-1, with 7 bases matching TRBD1. Germline values: CDR1 SGHNT, CDR2 YENEEA. The V segment lost 4 bases and the J segment 6 bases; nucleotides outside the gene matches: 3. The CDR3 is 13 residues long. For the CDR3, the DNA is TGTGCCAGCAGCTCCCGGACAGGCAATGAGCAGTTCTTC. It specifies CASSSRTGNEQFF.

A few counts support this clone. The CDR3 here is CASSLRRGVGEQYF. For the CDR3, the DNA is TGTGCCAGCAGCTTAAGGCGCGGGGTTGGCGAGCAGTACTTC. J is TRBJ2-7 and V is TRBV7-9; possibly TRBD2 for D (6 bases). Trimming took off 2 bases at V and 6 bases at J, with 14 bases between the two ends. Germline V gives CDR1 SEHNR, CDR2 FQNEAQ (reference sequence). The CDR3 has 14 residues.

As regards this clone: Different DNA sequences within this sample yield the same CDR3. V is TRBV9 and J is TRBJ2-1; possibly TRBD2 for D (5 bases). The CDR3 consists of 17 residues. The V gene's germline CDR1 is SGDLS and CDR2 YYNGEE. The V end lost 4 bases, the J end lost 0 bases, and 17 bases lay between the germline ends. The CDR3 is CASSPERRDISYNEQFF. The DNA of the CDR3 is TGTGCCAGCAGCCCAGAAAGACGGGATATCTCCTACAATGAGCAGTTCTTC.

The chain uses TRBV3-1 (or the pseudogene TRBV3-2) and TRBJ2-3; maybe TRBD1 (5 bases). The V end was cut by 0 bases, the J end by 0 bases, with 7 bases between. This CDR3 is 15 amino acids long. CDR1 LGHDT and CDR2 YNNKEL come from the germline V gene (reference sequence). The CDR3 spells CASSQDQGSTDTQYF. The CDR3 nucleotides are TGTGCCAGCAGCCAAGATCAGGGAAGCACAGATACGCAGTATTTT.

The rearrangement joins TRBV30 to TRBJ1-5, with D possibly being TRBD1 (6 bases). Trimming removed 1 base from V and 0 bases from J, with 10 bases in between. Germline V lookup: CDR1 GTSNPN, CDR2 SVGIG (reference sequence). The CDR3 has 15 amino acids. For the CDR3, the DNA is TGTGCCTGGAGTGCCGGGACAAATAGCAATCAGCCCCAGCATTTT. It yields the protein CAWSAGTNSNQPQHF.

The chain joins TRBV10-3 to TRBJ2-2; TRBD1 matches 7 bases. CDR1 is ENHRY, CDR2 SYGVKD, per germline. The V and J ends lost 6 bases and 4 bases, in that order; junction bases with no gene match: 5. This CDR3 spans 14 amino acids. The CDR3 DNA reads as TGTGCCATCAGATGGACAGGCGGCACCGGGGAGCTGTTTTTT. Translated: CAIRWTGGTGELFF.

This rearrangement joins TRBV11-2 to TRBJ2-7, with D possibly TRBD1 on 6 matching bases. CDR3 length: 12 amino acids. CDR1 and CDR2 from the germline V gene are SGHAT and FQNNGV. Trimming shortened V by 3 bases and J by 6 bases, and 9 bases separated the two germline ends. DNA of the CDR3: TGTGCCAGCAGCTTCAGAGGGGGCGAGCAGTACTTC. This sequence encodes CASSFRGGEQYF.